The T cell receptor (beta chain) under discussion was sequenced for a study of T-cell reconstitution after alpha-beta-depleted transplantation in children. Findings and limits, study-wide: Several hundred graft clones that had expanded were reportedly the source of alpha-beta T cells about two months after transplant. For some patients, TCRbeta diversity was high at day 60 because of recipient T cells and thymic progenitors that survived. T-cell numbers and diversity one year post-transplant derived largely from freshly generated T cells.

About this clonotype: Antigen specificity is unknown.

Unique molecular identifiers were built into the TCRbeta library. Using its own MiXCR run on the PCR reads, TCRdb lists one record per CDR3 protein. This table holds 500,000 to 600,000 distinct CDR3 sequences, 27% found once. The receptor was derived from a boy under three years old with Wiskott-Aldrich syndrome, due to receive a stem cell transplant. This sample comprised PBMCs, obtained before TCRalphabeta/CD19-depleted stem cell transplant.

The CDR3 loop is CASSPQALGTEAFF. The DNA for the CDR3 is TGTGCCAGCAGTCCACAAGCCCTTGGGACTGAAGCTTTCTTT. The rearrangement links TRBV12-3 or TRBV12-4 to TRBJ1-1, with D hard to call. The CDR3 runs 14 residues. The V end lost 5 bases, the J end lost 5 bases, and 15 bases lay between the germline ends.